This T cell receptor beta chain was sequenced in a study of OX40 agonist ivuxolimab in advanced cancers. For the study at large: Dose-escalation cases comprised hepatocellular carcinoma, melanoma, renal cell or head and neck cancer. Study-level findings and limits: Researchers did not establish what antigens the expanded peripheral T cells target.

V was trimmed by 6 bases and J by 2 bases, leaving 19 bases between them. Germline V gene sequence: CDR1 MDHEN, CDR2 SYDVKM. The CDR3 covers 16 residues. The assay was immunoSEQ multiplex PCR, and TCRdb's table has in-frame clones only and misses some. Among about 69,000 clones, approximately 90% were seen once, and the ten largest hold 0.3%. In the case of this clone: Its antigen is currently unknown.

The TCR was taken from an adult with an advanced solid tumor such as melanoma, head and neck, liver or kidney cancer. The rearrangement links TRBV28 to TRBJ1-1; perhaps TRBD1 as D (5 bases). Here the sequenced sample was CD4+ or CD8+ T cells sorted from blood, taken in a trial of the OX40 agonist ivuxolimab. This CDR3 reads CASSPSAGQRNTEAFF. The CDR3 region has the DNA TGTGCCAGCAGCCCATCCGCGGGGCAAAGAAACACTGAAGCTTTCTTT.